Listed here are 9 T cell receptor beta chains from one sample, sequenced in a study of CD8+CD57+ T cells in acquired aplastic anemia. Patients who underwent sequencing had shown CD8+CD57+ cell expansion by flow cytometry. Genomic DNA provided the template from which TCR beta VDJ and CDR3 profiles were obtained. TCRdb redid the calling of the reads with MiXCR, one entry per CDR3 protein. Of around 170,000 distinct CDR3 sequences in the sample, approximately 51% are singletons; the top ten hold roughly 3.5%. Sequenced sample: sorted CD4+, CD8+, or CD8+CD57+ T cells (not recorded which) from PBMCs. These receptors all come from a human donor with aplastic anemia.

V usage is TRBV29-1 and J usage is TRBJ2-3; the D gene could be TRBD1 or TRBD2 (5 bases each). The CDR3 totals 13 residues. Germline V gives CDR1 SQVTM, CDR2 ANQGSEA. V lost 4 bases and J 2 bases, leaving 10 bases between the germline ends. The CDR3 loop reads CSVAGAHTDTQYF. The CDR3 DNA reads as TGCAGCGTTGCCGGGGCCCACACAGATACGCAGTATTTT.

This clonotype was detected ten times or more. V usage is TRBV6-1 and J usage is TRBJ1-2; 8 bases fit TRBD1. The CDR3 has 15 amino acids. Germline assignment: CDR1 MNHNS and CDR2 SASEGT. V dropped 1 base and J dropped 2; count of bases not matched to a gene: 3. DNA of the CDR3: TGTGCCAGCAGTGAAGGACAGGGGAAGAACTATGGCTACACCTTC. This codes for CASSEGQGKNYGYTF.

This clonotype was recorded a few times. A read error is possible here, since a much larger clone lies one base away. This chain links TRBV12-3 or TRBV12-4 with TRBJ1-2; possible D gene TRBD1, 6 bases. The V end was cut by 8 bases, the J end by 6 bases, with 22 bases between. The CDR3 contains 15 residues. Here the CDR3 DNA reads TGTGCCAGCGGCTTAGCAACTCAGGGGAAGGATGGCTACACCTTC. It yields the protein CASGLATQGKDGYTF.

The chain links TRBV24-1 to TRBJ2-5, with 7 positions matching TRBD2. V was clipped by 6 bases and J by 7 bases; unmatched bases: 13. The CDR3 loop spans 15 amino acids. From germline, CDR1 is KGHDR and CDR2 SFDVKD. Here the CDR3 DNA reads TGTGCCACCAGTTTAAAAGTACCGGGAGGTGTGACCCAGTACTTC. Its translation: CATSLKVPGGVTQYF.

This clonotype was counted between two and nine times. The CDR3 protein is CASSTKGQGISGNTIYF. In DNA form, the CDR3 reads TGTGCCAGCAGTACCAAGGGACAGGGGATCTCTGGAAACACCATATATTTT. The genes are TRBV6-1 and TRBJ1-3; 10 nucleotides align to TRBD1. This CDR3 spans 17 amino acids. The germline V gene has CDR1 MNHNS and CDR2 SASEGT. V lost 5 bases, J lost 0 bases, and 7 bases stayed unmatched.

This clonotype appeared a single time. This chain joins TRBV10-3 and TRBJ1-2, with a possible D match to TRBD1 (6 bases). Germline V gives CDR1 ENHRY, CDR2 SYGVKD. The V end was cut by 11 bases, the J end by 4 bases, with 17 bases between. The CDR3 spans 13 residues. CDR3 protein: CAARGGGLYGYTF. The CDR3 bases are TGTGCCGCCAGAGGGGGGGGCCTCTATGGCTACACCTTC.

The V and J genes are TRBV19 and TRBJ1-5; D may be TRBD1 (5 bases). The germline CDR1 and CDR2 sequences are LNHDA and SQIVND (reference sequence). The CDR3 sequence is 13 residues long. Between the trimmed V and J ends, which lost 9 bases and 3 bases, there was a span of 12 bases. The CDR3 loop is CASRESVNQPQHF. DNA for the CDR3: TGTGCCAGCAGGGAATCGGTCAATCAGCCCCAGCATTTT.

The chain couples TRBV20-1 to TRBJ2-1; D tentatively fits TRBD1 or TRBD2 (5 bases each). The CDR3 consists of 13 residues. The V gene's germline CDR1 is DFQATT and CDR2 SNEGSKA (reference sequence). V lost 3 bases and J lost 2, with 8 bases in between. The CDR3 region is CSASGATYNEQFF. The CDR3 coding sequence is TGCAGTGCTAGCGGGGCCACCTACAATGAGCAGTTCTTC.

The chain links TRBV7-3 to TRBJ2-7; TRBD2 aligns across 9 bases. With 0 bases clipped from V and 5 bases from J, the junction kept 8 bases outside the gene matches. The CDR3 consists of 16 residues. CDR1 SGHTA and CDR2 FQGTGA come from the germline V gene. Written as DNA, the CDR3 is TGTGCCAGCAGCTTAACACAGCGGGGGGAAGGGAACGAGCAGTACGTC. This translates into CASSLTQRGEGNEQYV.